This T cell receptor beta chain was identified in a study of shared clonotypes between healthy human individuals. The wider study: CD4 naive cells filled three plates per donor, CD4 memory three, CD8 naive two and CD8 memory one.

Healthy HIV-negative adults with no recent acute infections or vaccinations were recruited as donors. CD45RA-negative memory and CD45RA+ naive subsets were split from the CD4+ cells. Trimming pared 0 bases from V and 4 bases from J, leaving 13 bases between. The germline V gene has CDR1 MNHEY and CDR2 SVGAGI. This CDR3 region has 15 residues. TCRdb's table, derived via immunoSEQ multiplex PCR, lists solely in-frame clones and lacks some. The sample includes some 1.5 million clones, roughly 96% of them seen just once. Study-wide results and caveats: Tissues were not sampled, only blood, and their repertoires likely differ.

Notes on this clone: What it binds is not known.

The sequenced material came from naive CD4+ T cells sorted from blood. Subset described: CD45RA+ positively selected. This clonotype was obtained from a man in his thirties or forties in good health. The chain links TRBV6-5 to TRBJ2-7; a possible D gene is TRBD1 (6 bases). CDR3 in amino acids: CASSYSPDRRYEQYF. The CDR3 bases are TGTGCCAGCAGTTACTCCCCCGACAGGCGGTACGAGCAGTACTTC.